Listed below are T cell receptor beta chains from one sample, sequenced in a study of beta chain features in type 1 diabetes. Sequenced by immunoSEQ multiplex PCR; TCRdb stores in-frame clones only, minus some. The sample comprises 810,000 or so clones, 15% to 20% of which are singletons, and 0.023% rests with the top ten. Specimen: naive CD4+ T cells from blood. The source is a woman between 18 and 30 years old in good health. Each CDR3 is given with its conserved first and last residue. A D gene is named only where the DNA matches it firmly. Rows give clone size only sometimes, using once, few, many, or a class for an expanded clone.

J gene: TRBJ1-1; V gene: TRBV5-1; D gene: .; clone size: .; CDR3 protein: CASSLLGRNTEAFF; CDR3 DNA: TGCGCCAGCAGCTTGTTGGGCAGAAACACTGAAGCTTTCTTT
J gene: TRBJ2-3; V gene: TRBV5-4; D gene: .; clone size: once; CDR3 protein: CASSSRGTDTQYF; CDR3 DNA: TGTGCCAGCAGCAGCAGGGGCACAGATACGCAGTATTTT
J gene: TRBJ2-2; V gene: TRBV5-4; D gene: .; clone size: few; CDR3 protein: CASSLDSELFF; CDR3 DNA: TGTGCCAGCAGCCTGGACAGTGAGCTGTTTTTT
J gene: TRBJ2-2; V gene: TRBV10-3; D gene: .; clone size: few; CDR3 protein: CAIRSPGRSPTGELFF; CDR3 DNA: TGTGCCATCAGGAGTCCGGGACGGTCTCCCACCGGGGAGCTGTTTTTT
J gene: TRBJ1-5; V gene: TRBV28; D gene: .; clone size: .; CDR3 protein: CASSSPRQPQHF; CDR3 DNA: TGTGCCAGCAGTTCCCCCCGGCAGCCCCAGCATTTT
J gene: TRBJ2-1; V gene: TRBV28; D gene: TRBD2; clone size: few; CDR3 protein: CASSFPTSGRENEQFF; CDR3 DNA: TGTGCCAGCAGCTTCCCAACTAGCGGGAGAGAGAATGAGCAGTTCTTC
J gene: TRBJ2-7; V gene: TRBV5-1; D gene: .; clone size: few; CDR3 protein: CASSSEGSFPHEQYF; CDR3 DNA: TGCGCCAGCAGCTCCGAAGGGTCCTTCCCCCACGAGCAGTACTTC
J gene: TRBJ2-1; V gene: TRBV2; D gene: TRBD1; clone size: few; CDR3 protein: CAPRDRLGGEQFF; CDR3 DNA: TGTGCCCCTCGGGACAGACTGGGCGGTGAGCAGTTCTTC
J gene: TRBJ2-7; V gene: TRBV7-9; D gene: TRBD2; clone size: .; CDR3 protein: CASRPSAGGGYEQYF; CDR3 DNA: TGTGCCAGCCGTCCTTCAGCGGGAGGAGGCTACGAGCAGTACTTC
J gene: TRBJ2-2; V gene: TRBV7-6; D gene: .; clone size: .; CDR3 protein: CASSFVSASGTGELFF; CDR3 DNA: TGTGCCAGCAGCTTCGTATCGGCTAGTGGCACCGGGGAGCTGTTTTTT
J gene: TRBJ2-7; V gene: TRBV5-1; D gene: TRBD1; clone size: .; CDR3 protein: CASSRRFRDRDNEQYF; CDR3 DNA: TGCGCCAGCAGCCGAAGGTTCCGGGACAGGGACAACGAGCAGTACTTC
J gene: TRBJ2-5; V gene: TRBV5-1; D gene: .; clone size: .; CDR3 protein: CASSLPDGRRLETQYF; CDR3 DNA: TGCGCCAGCAGCTTGCCTGATGGGAGGCGGTTGGAGACCCAGTACTTC
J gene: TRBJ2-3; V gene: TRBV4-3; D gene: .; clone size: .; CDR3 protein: CASSQDLGGGTDTQYF; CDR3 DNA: TGCGCCAGCAGCCAAGATCTTGGGGGAGGCACAGATACGCAGTATTTT
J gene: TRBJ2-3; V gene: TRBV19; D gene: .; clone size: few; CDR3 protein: CASTRRLFTDTQYF; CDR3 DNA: TGTGCCAGTACCCGTAGGCTTTTCACAGATACGCAGTATTTT
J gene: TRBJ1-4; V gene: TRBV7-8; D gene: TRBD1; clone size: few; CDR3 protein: CASSLSSLRGREKLFF; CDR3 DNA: TGTGCCAGCAGCTTAAGCTCCTTGAGGGGGCGAGAAAAACTGTTTTTT
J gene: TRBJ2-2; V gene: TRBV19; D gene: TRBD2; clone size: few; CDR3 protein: CASSWLAGQTVTGELFF; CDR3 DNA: TGTGCCAGTAGTTGGCTAGCGGGACAGACGGTCACCGGGGAGCTGTTTTTT
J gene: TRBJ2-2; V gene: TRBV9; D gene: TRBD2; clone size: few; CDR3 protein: CANRTSHTGELFF; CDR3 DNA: TGTGCCAACCGGACTAGCCACACCGGGGAGCTGTTTTTT
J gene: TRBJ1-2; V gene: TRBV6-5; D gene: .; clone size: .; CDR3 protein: CASRPSQGLYGYTF; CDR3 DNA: TGTGCCAGCAGGCCCTCCCAGGGATTGTATGGCTACACCTTC
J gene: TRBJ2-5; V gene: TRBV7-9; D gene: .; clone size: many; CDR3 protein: CASSLQETQYF; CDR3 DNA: TGTGCCAGCAGCTTACAAGAGACCCAGTACTTC
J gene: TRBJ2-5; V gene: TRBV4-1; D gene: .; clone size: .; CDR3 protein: CASSPGVGFQETQYF; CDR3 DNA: TGCGCCAGCAGCCCGGGGGTGGGGTTCCAAGAGACCCAGTACTTC
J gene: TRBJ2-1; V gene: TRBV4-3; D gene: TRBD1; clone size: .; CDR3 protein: CASSQAPLGGGYNEQFF; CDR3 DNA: TGCGCCAGCAGCCAAGCTCCCCTAGGGGGCGGATACAATGAGCAGTTCTTC
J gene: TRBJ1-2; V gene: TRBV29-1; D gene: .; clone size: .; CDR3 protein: CSVKDGDYGYTF; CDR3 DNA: TGCAGCGTTAAGGACGGGGACTATGGCTACACCTTC
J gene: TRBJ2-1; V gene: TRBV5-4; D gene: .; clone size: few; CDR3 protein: CASSPGGASYNEQFF; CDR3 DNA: TGTGCCAGCAGCCCCGGCGGGGCCTCCTACAATGAGCAGTTCTTC
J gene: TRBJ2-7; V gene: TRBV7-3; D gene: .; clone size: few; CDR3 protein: CASSFTPGDEQYF; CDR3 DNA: TGTGCCAGCAGCTTTACGCCTGGGGACGAGCAGTACTTC
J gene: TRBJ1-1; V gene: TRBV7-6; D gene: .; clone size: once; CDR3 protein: CASSLALGGAGEAFF; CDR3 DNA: TGTGCCAGCAGCTTAGCGCTTGGAGGGGCTGGTGAAGCTTTCTTT
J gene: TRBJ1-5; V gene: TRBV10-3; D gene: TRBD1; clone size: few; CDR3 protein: CAISDWTGANQPQHF; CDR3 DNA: TGTGCCATCAGTGACTGGACAGGGGCGAATCAGCCCCAGCATTTT
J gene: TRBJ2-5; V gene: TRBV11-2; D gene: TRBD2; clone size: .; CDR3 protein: CASSLDLSGRNQETQYF; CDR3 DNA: TGTGCCAGCAGCTTAGACCTTAGCGGGAGGAACCAAGAGACCCAGTACTTC
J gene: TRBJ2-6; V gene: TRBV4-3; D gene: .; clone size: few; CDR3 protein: CASSQDHAFRWENSGANVLTF; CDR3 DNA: TGCGCCAGCAGCCAAGATCACGCGTTCAGGTGGGAAAACTCTGGGGCCAACGTCCTGACTTTC
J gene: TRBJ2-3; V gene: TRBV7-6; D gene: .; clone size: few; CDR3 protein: CASSWGDTQYF; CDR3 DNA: TGTGCCAGCAGCTGGGGAGATACGCAGTATTTT
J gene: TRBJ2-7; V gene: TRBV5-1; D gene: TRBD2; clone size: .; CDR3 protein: CASSFRGDYEQYF; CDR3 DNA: TGCGCCAGCAGCTTTCGGGGGGACTACGAGCAGTACTTC
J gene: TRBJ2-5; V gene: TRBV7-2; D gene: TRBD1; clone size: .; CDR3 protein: CASSLWLGGGRETQYF; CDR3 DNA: TGTGCCAGCAGCTTATGGCTAGGGGGCGGTCGCGAGACCCAGTACTTC
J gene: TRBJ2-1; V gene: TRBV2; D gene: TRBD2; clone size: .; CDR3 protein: CASSGGLAGEAEQFF; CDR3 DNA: TGTGCCAGCAGTGGGGGACTAGCGGGAGAGGCTGAGCAGTTCTTC
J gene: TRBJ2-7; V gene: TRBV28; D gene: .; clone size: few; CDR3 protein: CASSTQGPYEQYF; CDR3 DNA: TGTGCCAGCAGTACACAGGGCCCCTACGAGCAGTACTTC
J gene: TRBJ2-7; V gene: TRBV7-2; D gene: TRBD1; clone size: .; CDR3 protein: CASSLVQGESYEQYF; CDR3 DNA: TGTGCCAGCAGCTTAGTTCAGGGGGAAAGTTACGAGCAGTACTTC
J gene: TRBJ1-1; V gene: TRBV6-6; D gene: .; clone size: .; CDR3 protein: CAAQDTSGQAFF; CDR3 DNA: TGTGCCGCCCAGGATACGTCCGGCCAAGCTTTCTTT
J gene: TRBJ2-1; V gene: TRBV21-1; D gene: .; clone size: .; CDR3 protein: CASSVRGPPYNEQFF; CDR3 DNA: TGTGCCAGCAGCGTCAGGGGGCCCCCCTACAATGAGCAGTTCTTC
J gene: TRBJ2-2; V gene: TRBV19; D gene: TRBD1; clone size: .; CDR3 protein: CASAQQGANTGELFF; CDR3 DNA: TGTGCCAGCGCTCAACAGGGGGCGAACACCGGGGAGCTGTTTTTT
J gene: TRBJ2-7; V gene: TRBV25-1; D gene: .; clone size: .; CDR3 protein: CASSDISNFYEQYF; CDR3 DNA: TGTGCCAGCAGTGATATTTCCAACTTCTACGAGCAGTACTTC
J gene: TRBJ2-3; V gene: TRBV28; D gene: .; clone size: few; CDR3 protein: CASSGTGHRTDTQYF; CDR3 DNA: TGTGCCAGCAGTGGAACGGGACACCGCACAGATACGCAGTATTTT
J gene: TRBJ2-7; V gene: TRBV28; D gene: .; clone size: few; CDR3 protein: CASRRPRQSSSYEQYF; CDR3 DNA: TGTGCCAGCAGGCGTCCCCGACAGAGTAGCTCCTACGAGCAGTACTTC
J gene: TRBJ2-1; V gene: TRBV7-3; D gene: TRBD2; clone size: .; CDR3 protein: CASSEGTSIEQFF; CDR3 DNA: TGTGCCAGCAGCGAGGGGACTAGTATTGAGCAGTTCTTC
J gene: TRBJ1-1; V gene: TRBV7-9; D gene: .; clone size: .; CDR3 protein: CASSLLRGGRFMNTEAFF; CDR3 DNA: TGTGCCAGCAGCCTCCTCAGGGGAGGCCGCTTTATGAACACTGAAGCTTTCTTT
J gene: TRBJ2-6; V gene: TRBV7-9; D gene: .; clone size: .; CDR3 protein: CASRKDSSGANVLTF; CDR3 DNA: TGTGCCAGCAGGAAAGACTCTTCTGGGGCCAACGTCCTGACTTTC
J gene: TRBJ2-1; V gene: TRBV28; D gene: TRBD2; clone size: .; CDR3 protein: CASSPGTSGFHEQFF; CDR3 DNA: TGTGCCAGCAGTCCCGGGACTAGCGGGTTTCATGAGCAGTTCTTC
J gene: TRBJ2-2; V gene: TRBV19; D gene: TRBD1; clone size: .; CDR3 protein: CASSIAQGARTGELFF; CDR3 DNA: TGTGCCAGTAGTATAGCCCAGGGGGCGCGCACCGGGGAGCTGTTTTTT
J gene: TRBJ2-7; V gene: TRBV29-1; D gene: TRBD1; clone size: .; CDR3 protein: CSVNTGTGGEQYF; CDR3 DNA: TGCAGCGTAAATACCGGGACAGGGGGCGAGCAGTACTTC
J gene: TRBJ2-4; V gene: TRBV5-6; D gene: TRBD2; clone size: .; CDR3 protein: CASSLSSGSTIQYF; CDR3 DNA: TGTGCCAGCAGCTTGTCTAGCGGGAGTACCATTCAGTACTTC
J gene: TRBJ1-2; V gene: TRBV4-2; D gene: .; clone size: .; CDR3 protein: CASSQAPNYGYTF; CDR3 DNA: TGTGCCAGCAGCCAAGCCCCTAACTATGGCTACACCTTC
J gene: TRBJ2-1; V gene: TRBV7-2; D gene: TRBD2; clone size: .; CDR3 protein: CASSKRGTSVNNEQFF; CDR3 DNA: TGTGCCAGCAGCAAAAGGGGGACTAGCGTAAACAATGAGCAGTTCTTC
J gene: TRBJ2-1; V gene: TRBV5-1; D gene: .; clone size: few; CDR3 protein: CASSLVDNEQFF; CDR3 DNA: TGCGCCAGCAGCTTGGTGGACAATGAGCAGTTCTTC
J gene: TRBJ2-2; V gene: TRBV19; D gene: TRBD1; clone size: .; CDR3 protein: CASRTGREYAGELFF; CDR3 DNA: TGTGCCAGTCGGACAGGGCGAGAATACGCCGGGGAGCTGTTTTTT
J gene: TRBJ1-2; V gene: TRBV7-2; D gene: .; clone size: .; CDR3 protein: CASSLVIYGYTF; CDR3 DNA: TGCGCCAGCAGCTTAGTTATCTATGGCTACACCTTC
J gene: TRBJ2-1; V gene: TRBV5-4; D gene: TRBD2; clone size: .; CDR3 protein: CASSLGEGSYNEQFF; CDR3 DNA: TGTGCCAGCAGCTTGGGGGAGGGCTCCTACAATGAGCAGTTCTTC
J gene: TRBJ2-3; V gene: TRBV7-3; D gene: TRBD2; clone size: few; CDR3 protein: CASSLGGRTDTQYF; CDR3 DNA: TGTGCCAGCAGCTTGGGCGGGAGGACAGATACGCAGTATTTT
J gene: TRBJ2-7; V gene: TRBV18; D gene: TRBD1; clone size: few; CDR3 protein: CASSPRTGLYEQYF; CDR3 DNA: TGTGCCAGCTCACCCAGGACAGGCCTCTACGAGCAGTACTTC